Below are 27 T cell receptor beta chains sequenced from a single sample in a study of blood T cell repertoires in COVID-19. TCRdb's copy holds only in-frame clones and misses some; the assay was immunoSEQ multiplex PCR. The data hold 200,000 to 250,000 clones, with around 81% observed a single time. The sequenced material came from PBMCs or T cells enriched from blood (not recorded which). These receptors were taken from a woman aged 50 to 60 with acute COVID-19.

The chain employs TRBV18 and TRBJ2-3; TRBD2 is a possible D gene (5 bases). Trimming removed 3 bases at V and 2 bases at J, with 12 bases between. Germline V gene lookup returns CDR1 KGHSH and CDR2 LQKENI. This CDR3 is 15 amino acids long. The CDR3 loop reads CASSPLGGFTDTQYF. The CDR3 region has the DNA TGTGCCAGCTCACCCTTAGGCGGGTTCACAGATACGCAGTATTTT. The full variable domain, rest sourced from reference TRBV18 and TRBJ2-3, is NAGVMQNPRHLVRRRGQEARLRCSPMKGHSHVYWYRQLPEEGLKFMVYLQKENIIDESGMPKERFSAEFPKEGPSILRIQQVVRGDSAAYFCASSPLGGFTDTQYFGPGTRLTVL.

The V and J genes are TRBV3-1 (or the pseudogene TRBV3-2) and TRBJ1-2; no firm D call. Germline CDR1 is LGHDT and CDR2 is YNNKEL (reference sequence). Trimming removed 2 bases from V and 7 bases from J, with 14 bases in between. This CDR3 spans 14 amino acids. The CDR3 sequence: CASSQLNPAAGYTF. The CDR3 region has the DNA TGTGCCAGCAGCCAATTGAATCCCGCGGCTGGCTACACCTTC.

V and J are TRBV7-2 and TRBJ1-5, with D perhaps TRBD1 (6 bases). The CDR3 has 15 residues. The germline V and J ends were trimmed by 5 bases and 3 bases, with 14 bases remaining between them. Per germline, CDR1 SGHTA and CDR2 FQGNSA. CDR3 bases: TGTGCCAGCAGCCCAGTTGGGGGCCTCAATCAGCCCCAGCATTTT. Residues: CASSPVGGLNQPQHF.

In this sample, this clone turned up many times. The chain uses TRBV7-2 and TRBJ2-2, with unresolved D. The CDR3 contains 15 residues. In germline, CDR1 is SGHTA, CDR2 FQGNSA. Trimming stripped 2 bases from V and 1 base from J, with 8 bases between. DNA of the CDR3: TGTGCCAGCAGCTTAATTTTAGAGAACACCGGGGAGCTGTTTTTT. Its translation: CASSLILENTGELFF.

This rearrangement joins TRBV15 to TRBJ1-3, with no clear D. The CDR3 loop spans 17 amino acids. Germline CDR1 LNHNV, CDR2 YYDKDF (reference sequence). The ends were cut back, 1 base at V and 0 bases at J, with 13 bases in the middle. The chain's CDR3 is CATSRASPMSSGNTIYF. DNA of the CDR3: TGTGCCACCAGCAGAGCCTCCCCGATGAGCTCTGGAAACACCATATATTTT.

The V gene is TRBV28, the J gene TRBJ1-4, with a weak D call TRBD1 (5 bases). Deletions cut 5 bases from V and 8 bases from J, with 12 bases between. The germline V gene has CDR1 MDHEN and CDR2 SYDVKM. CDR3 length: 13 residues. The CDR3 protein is CASSPAGFEKLFF. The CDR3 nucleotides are TGTGCCAGCAGTCCGGCAGGGTTCGAAAAACTGTTTTTT.

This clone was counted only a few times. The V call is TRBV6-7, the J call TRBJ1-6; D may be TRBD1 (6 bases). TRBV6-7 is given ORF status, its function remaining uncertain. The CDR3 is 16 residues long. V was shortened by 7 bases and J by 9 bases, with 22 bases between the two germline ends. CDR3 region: CASTPPGEVGCSPLHF. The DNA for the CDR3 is TGTGCCAGCACCCCACCAGGGGAAGTCGGGTGTTCACCCCTCCACTTT.

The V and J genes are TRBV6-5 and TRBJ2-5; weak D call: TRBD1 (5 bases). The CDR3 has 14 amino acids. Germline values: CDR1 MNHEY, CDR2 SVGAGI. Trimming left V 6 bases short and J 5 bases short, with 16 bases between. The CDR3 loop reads CASRTERYGETQYF. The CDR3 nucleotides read TGTGCCAGCAGGACAGAACGCTATGGGGAGACCCAGTACTTC.

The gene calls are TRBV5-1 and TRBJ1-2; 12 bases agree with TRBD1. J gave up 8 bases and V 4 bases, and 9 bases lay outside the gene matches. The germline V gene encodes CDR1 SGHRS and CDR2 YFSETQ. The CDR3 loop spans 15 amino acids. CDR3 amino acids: CASSQTGQGALGYTF. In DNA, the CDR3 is TGCGCCAGCAGCCAGACGGGACAGGGGGCGCTCGGCTACACCTTC. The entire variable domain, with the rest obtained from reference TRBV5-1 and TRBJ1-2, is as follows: KAGVTQTPRYLIKTRGQQVTLSCSPISGHRSVSWYQQTPGQGLQFLFEYFSETQRNKGNFPGRFSGRQFSNSRSEMNVSTLELGDSALYLCASSQTGQGALGYTFGSGTRLTVV.

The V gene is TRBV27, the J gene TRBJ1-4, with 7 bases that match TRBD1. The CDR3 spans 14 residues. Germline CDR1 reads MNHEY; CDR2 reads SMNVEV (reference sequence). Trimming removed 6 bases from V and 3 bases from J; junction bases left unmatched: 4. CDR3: CASRMTGPNEKLFF. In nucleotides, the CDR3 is TGTGCCAGCAGAATGACAGGGCCTAATGAAAAACTGTTTTTT. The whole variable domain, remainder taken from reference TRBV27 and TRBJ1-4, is EAQVTQNPRYLITVTGKKLTVTCSQNMNHEYMSWYRQDPGLGLRQIYYSMNVEVTDKGDVPEGYKVSRKEKRNFPLILESPSPNQTSLYFCASRMTGPNEKLFFGSGTQLSVL.

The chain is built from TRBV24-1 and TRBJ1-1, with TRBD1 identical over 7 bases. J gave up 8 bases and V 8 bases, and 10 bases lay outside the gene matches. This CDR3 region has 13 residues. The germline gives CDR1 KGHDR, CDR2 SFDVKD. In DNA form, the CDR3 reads TGTGCCACCACCGCTCAACAGGGGACAGAAGCTTTCTTT. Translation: CATTAQQGTEAFF.

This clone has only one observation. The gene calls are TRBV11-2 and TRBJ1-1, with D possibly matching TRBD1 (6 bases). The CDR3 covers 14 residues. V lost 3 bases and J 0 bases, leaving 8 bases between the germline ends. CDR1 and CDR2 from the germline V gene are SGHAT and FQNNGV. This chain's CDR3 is CASSLTGLNTEAFF. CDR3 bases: TGTGCCAGCAGCTTGACAGGACTGAACACTGAAGCTTTCTTT.

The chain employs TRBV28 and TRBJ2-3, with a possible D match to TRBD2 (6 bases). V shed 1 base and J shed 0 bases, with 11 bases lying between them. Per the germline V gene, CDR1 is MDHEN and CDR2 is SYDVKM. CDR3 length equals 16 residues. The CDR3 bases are TGTGCCAGCAGTTTATACCCGGGACTCAGCACAGATACGCAGTATTTT. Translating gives CASSLYPGLSTDTQYF.

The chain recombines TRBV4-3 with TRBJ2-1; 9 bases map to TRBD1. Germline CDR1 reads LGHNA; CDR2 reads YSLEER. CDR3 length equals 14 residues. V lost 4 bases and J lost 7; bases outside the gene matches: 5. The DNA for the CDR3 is TGCGCCAGCAGCCCAAGGACAGGGGAGAATGAGCAGTTCTTC. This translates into CASSPRTGENEQFF.

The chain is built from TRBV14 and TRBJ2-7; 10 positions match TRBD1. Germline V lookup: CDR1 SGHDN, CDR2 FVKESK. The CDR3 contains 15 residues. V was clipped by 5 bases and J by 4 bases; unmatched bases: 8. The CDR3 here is CASSYGTGDFYEQYF. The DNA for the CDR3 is TGTGCCAGCAGCTACGGGACAGGGGATTTTTACGAGCAGTACTTC.

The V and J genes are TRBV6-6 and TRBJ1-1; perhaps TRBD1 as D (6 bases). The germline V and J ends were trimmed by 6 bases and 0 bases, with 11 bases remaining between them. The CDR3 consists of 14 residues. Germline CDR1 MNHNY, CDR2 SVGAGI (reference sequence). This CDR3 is CASSRDTLNTEAFF. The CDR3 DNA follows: TGTGCCAGCAGCCGGGACACCTTGAACACTGAAGCTTTCTTT.

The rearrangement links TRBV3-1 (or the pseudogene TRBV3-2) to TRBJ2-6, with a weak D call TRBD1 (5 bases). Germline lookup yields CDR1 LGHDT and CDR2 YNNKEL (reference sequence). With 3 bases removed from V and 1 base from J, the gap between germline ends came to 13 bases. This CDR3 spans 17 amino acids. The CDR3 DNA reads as TGTGCCAGCAGCCAGGGTACAGGCCATTCTGGGGCCAACGTCCTGACTTTC. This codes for CASSQGTGHSGANVLTF.

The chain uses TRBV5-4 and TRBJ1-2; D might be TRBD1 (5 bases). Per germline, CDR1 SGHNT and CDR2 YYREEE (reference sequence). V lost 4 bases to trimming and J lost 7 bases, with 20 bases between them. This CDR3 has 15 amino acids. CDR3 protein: CASSPDSHPTSGYTF. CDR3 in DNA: TGTGCCAGCAGCCCCGACAGCCACCCAACGAGTGGCTACACCTTC.

The CDR3 here is CASSVVAVAGGAGELFF. DNA of the CDR3: TGTGCCAGCAGCGTGGTGGCGGTAGCGGGAGGGGCCGGGGAGCTGTTTTTT. The chain links TRBV9 to TRBJ2-2, with TRBD2 matching over 11 bases. Trimming removed 2 bases from V and 6 bases from J; junction bases left unmatched: 9. The germline CDR1 and CDR2 sequences are SGDLS and YYNGEE. The CDR3 extends over 17 amino acids. The full variable domain, completed using reference TRBV9 and TRBJ2-2, is DSGVTQTPKHLITATGQRVTLRCSPRSGDLSVYWYQQSLDQGLQFLIQYYNGEERAKGNILERFSAQQFPDLHSELNLSSLELGDSALYFCASSVVAVAGGAGELFFGEGSRLTVL.

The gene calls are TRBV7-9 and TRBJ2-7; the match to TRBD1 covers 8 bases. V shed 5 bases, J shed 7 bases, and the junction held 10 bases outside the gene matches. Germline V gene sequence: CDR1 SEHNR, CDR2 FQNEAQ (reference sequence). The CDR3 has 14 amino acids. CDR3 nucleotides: TGTGCCAGCAGCGTATGGACAGGGTTGCGGGAGCAGTACTTC. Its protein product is CASSVWTGLREQYF.

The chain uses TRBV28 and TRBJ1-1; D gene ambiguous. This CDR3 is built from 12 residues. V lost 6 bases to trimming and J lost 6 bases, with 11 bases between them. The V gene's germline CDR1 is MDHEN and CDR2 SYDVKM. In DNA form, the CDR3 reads TGTGCCAGCAGCTTAGGGCAATCTGAAGCTTTCTTT. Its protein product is CASSLGQSEAFF.

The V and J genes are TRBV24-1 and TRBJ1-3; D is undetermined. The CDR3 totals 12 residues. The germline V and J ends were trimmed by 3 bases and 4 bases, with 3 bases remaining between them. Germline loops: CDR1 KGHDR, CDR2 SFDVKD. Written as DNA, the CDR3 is TGTGCCACCAGTGATGTAGGAAACACCATATATTTT. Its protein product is CATSDVGNTIYF.

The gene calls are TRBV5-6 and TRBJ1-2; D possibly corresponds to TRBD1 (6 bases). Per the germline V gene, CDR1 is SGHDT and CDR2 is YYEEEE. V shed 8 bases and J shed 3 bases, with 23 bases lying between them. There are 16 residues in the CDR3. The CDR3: CASQVLSGTKDYGYTF. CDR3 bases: TGTGCCAGTCAAGTACTATCCGGGACAAAAGACTATGGCTACACCTTC.

In DNA, the CDR3 is TGTGCCAGTAGAGTCCCGGGACAGGGGGCAGGAGATGGCTACACCTTC. Encoded protein: CASRVPGQGAGDGYTF. V usage is TRBV19 and J usage is TRBJ1-2, with 12 bases fitting TRBD1. The CDR3 contains 16 residues. Trimming at V came to 6 bases and at J to 6 bases, leaving 11 bases not matched to a gene. Germline CDR1 and CDR2: LNHDA and SQIVND (reference sequence). Looking up the rest from reference TRBV19 and TRBJ1-2 gives the full variable domain: DGGITQSPKYLFRKEGQNVTLSCEQNLNHDAMYWYRQDPGQGLRLIYYSQIVNDFQKGDIAEGYSVSREKKESFPLTVTSAQKNPTAFYLCASRVPGQGAGDGYTFGSGTRLTVV.

The CDR3 loop reads CASSGLDSRSGNTIYF. CDR3 nucleotides: TGTGCCAGCAGTGGTTTGGACAGCCGCTCTGGAAACACCATATATTTT. The chain is built from TRBV28 and TRBJ1-3; tentatively, D is TRBD1 (6 bases). V lost 5 bases, J lost 0 bases, and 14 bases lay in between. From germline, CDR1 is MDHEN and CDR2 SYDVKM. The CDR3 has 16 amino acids.

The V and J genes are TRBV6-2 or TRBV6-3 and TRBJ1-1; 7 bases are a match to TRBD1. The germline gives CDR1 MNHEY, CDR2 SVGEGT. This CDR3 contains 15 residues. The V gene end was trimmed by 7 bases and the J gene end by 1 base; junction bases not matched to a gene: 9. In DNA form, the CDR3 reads TGTGCCAGCACCCCTTCGGGACAGTCGAACACTGAAGCTTTCTTT. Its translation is CASTPSGQSNTEAFF.

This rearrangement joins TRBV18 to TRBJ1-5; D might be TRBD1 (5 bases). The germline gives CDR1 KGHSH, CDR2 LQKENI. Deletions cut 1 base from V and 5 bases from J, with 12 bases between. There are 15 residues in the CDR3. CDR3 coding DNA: TGTGCCAGCTCACCACAAAGGGGTGGCGATCAGCCCCAGCATTTT. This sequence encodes CASSPQRGGDQPQHF.